This T cell receptor (beta chain) was identified in a study of blood T cells in healthy people across ages. A sample-barcoded 5' primer and a J-beta primer mix were used in a second PCR of roughly 7 to 12 cycles. Using its own MiXCR run on the 5' RACE reads, TCRdb lists one record per CDR3 protein. The sample includes 650,000 to 800,000 distinct CDR3 sequences, around 43% of them seen just once. Sequenced input: blood. This receptor was taken from a man aged 55 to 70 in good health.

The CDR3 DNA reads TGCGCCAGCAGCCAAGATTACGGGACTAGACCTCTCTACGAGCAGTACTTC. Translated: CASSQDYGTRPLYEQYF. The V gene is TRBV4-3, the J gene TRBJ2-7; 8 bases line up with TRBD2. Unmatched junction bases numbered 10, after V lost 0 bases and J lost 3 bases. The V gene's germline CDR1 is LGHNA and CDR2 YSLEER. The CDR3 extends over 17 amino acids.